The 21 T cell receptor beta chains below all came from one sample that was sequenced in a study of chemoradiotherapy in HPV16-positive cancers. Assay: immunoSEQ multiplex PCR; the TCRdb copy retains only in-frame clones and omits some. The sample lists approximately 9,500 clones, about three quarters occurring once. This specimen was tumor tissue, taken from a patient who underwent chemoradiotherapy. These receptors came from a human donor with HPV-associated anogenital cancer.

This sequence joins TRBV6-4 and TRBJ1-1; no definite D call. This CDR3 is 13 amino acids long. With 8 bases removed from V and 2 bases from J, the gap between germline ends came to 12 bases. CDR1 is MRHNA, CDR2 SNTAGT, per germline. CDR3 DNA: TGTGCCAGCTCCTCAGGACTTAACACTGAAGCTTTCTTT. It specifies CASSSGLNTEAFF.

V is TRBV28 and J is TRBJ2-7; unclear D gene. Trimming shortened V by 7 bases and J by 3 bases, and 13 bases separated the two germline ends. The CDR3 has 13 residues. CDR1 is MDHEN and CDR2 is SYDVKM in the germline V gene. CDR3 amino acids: CASTLGGIYEQYF. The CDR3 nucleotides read TGTGCCAGCACACTGGGTGGAATCTACGAGCAGTACTTC.

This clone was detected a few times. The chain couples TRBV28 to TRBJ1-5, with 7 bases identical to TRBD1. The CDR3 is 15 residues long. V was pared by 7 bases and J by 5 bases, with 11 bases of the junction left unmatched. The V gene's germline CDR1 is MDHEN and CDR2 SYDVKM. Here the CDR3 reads CASISTTGAYQPQHF. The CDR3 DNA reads TGTGCCAGCATTTCAACAACAGGGGCCTATCAGCCCCAGCATTTT.

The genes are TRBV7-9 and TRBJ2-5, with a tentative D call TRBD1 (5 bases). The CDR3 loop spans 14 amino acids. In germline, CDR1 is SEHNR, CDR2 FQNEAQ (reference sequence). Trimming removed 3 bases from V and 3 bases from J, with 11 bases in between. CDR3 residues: CASSFPQTEETQYF. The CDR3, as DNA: TGTGCCAGCAGCTTCCCACAGACAGAAGAGACCCAGTACTTC.

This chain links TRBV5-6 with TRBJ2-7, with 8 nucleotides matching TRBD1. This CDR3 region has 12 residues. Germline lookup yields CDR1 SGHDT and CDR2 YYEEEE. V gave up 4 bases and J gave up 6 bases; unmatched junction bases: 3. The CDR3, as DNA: TGTGCCAGCAGCCTTACAGGGGGCGAGCAGTACTTC. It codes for CASSLTGGEQYF.

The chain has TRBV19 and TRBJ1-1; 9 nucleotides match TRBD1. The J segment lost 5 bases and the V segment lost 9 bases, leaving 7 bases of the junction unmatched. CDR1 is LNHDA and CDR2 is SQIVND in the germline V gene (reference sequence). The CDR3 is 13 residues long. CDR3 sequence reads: CASRDRGRTEAFF. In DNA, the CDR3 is TGTGCCAGCCGAGACAGGGGGAGGACTGAAGCTTTCTTT.

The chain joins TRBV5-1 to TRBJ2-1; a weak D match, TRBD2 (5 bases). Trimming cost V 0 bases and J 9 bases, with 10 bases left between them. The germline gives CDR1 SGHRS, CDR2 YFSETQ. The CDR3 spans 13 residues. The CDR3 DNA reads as TGCGCCAGCAGCTTGGACGGGATCGGTGAGCAGTTCTTC. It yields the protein CASSLDGIGEQFF.

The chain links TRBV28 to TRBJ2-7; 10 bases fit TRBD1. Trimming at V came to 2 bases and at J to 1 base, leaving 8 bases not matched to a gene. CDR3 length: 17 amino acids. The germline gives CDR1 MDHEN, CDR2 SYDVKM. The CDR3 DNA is TGTGCCAGCAGTTTAGGGCCTCCGGGACAGGGGTCCTACGAGCAGTACTTC. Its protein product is CASSLGPPGQGSYEQYF.

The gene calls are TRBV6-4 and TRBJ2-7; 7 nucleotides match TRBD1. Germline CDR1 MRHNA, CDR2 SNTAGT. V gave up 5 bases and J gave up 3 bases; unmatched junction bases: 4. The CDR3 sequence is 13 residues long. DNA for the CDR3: TGTGCCAGCAGTCAGACAGGGAACTACGAGCAGTACTTC. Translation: CASSQTGNYEQYF.

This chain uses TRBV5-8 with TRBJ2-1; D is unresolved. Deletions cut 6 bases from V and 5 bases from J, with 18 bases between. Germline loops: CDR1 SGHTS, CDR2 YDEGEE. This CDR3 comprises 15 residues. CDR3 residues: CASTTGLASHNEQFF. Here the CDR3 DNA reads TGTGCCAGCACTACGGGCCTGGCGTCCCACAATGAGCAGTTCTTC.

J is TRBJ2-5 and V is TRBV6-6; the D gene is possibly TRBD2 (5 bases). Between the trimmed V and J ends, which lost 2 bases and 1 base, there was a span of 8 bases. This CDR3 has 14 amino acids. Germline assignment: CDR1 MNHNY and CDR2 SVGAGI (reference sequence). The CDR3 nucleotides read TGTGCCAGCAGTTACACAGCGGCCCAAGAGACCCAGTACTTC. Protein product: CASSYTAAQETQYF.

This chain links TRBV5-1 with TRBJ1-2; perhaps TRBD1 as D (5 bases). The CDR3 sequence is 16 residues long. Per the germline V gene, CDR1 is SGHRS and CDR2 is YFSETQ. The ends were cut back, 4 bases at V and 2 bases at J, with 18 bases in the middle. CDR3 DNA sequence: TGCGCCAGCAGCGGACAACTTCCCGTTTCAAACTATGGCTACACCTTC. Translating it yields CASSGQLPVSNYGYTF.

The CDR3 nucleotides are TGTGCCAGCAGCTTAGGGCCAGGGGCCAGCAATCAGCCCCAGCATTTT. It yields the protein CASSLGPGASNQPQHF. The chain links TRBV11-2 to TRBJ1-5, with D tentatively TRBD1 (6 bases). The CDR3 has 16 amino acids. Trimming removed 1 base at V and 1 base at J, with 11 bases between. From germline, CDR1 is SGHAT and CDR2 FQNNGV.

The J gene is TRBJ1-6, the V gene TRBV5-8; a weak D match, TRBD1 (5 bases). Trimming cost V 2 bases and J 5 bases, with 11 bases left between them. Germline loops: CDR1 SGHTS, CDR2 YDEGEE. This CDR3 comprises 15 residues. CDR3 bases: TGTGCCAGCAGCTTTTCGGGACGGGATAATTCACCCCTCCACTTT. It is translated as CASSFSGRDNSPLHF.

Written as DNA, the CDR3 is TGTGCCAGCAGCTTAGTTTCAGGGGCCCAAGAGACCCAGTACTTC. It encodes CASSLVSGAQETQYF. J is TRBJ2-5 and V is TRBV7-2; possibly TRBD1 for D (6 bases). Germline CDR1 reads SGHTA; CDR2 reads FQGNSA. Trimming cost V 1 base and J 1 base, with 10 bases left between them. The CDR3 length is 15 residues.

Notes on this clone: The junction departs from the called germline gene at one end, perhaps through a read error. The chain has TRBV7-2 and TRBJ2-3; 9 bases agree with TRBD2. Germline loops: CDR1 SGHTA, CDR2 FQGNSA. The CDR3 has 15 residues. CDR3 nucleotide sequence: TGTGCCAGCAGCCTAGCGGGACTAGTCACAGATACGCAGTATTTT. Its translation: CASSLAGLVTDTQYF.

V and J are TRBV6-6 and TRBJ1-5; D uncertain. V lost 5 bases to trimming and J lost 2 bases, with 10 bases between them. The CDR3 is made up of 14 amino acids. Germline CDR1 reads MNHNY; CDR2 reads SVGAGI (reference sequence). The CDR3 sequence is CASSPRDGNQPQHF. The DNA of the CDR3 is TGTGCCAGCAGTCCCCGCGACGGCAATCAGCCCCAGCATTTT.

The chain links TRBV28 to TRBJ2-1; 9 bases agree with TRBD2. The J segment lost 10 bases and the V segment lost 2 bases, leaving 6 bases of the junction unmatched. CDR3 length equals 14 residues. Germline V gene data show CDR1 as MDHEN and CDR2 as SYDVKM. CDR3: CASSLGGGAKEQFF. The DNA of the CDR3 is TGTGCCAGCAGTTTAGGCGGGGGGGCAAAGGAGCAGTTCTTC.

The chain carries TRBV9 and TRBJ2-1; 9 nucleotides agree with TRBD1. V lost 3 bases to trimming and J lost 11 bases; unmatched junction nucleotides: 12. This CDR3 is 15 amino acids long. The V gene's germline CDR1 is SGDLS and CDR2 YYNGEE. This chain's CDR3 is CASSDRGTGQEQQFF. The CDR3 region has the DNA TGTGCCAGCAGCGATAGAGGGACAGGGCAGGAGCAGCAGTTCTTC.

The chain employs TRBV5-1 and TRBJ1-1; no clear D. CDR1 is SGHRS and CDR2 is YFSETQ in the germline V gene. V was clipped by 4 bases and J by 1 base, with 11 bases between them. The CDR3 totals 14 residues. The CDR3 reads CASSQRTGNTEAFF. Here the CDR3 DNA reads TGCGCCAGCAGCCAAAGGACGGGGAACACTGAAGCTTTCTTT.

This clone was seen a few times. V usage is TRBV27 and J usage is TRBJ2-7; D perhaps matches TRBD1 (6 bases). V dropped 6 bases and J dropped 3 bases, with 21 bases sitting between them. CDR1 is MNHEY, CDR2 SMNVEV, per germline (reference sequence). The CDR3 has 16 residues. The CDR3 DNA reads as TGTGCCAGCAGCTTCGGACAGCGGTATACTGTCTACGAGCAGTACTTC. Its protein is CASSFGQRYTVYEQYF.